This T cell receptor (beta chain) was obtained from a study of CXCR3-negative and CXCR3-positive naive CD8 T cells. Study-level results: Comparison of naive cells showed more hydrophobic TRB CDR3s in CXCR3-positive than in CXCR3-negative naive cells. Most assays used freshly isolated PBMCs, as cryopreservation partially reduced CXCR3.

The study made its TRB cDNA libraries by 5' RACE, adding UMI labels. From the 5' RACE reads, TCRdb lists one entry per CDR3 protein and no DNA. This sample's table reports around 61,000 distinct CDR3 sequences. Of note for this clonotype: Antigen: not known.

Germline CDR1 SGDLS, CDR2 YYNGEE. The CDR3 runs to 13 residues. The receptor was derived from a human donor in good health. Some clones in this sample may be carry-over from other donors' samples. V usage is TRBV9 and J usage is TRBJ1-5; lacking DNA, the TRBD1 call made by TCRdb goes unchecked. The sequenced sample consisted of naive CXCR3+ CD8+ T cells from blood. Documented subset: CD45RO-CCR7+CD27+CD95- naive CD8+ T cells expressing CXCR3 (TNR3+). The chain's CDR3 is CASSAGDYQPQHF.